The 30 T cell receptor beta chains below all came from one sample that was sequenced in a study of T-cell reconstitution after alpha-beta-depleted transplantation in children. Unique molecular identifiers were used to barcode this TCRbeta library. In TCRdb, the PCR reads were re-called with MiXCR into one record per CDR3 protein. The sample records under 350,000 distinct CDR3 sequences, approximately 9.6% being singletons. The source material was PBMCs from the stem cell graft donor, sampled from the stem cell graft. Receptors were obtained from a human donor who donated a stem cell graft to a child with SCID.

This clonotype was found many times. This rearrangement joins TRBV9 to TRBJ2-1; possibly TRBD1 or TRBD2 for D (5 bases each). Trimming took 4 bases from V and 8 from J, leaving 19 bases between them. Germline loops: CDR1 SGDLS, CDR2 YYNGEE. CDR3 length: 15 amino acids. CDR3 protein: CASSPGTQLNHEQFF. In nucleotides, the CDR3 is TGTGCCAGCAGCCCCGGGACCCAACTTAACCATGAGCAGTTCTTC.

This clonotype came up many times. This chain connects TRBV18 to TRBJ2-2; no definite D call. The CDR3 spans 17 residues. CDR1 and CDR2 from the germline V gene are KGHSH and LQKENI. Deletions cut 3 bases from V and 2 bases from J, with 16 bases between. CDR3 coding DNA: TGTGCCAGCTCACCCCGACAACCCCAAAGCAACACCGGGGAGCTGTTTTTT. Its translation is CASSPRQPQSNTGELFF.

The rearrangement uses TRBV12-3 or TRBV12-4 and TRBJ2-2; TRBD1 matches at 9 bases. The CDR3 runs to 16 residues. The junction had 6 bases not matched to a gene; V was cut back by 7 bases and J by 0 bases. The CDR3 protein is CASTLQGAANTGELFF. The CDR3, as DNA: TGTGCCAGCACCCTACAGGGGGCCGCGAACACCGGGGAGCTGTTTTTT.

This clonotype was observed a handful of times. V is TRBV7-2 and J is TRBJ2-1, with D uncertain. The V end lost 5 bases, the J end lost 10 bases, and 18 bases lay between the germline ends. This CDR3 region has 14 residues. In germline, CDR1 is SGHTA, CDR2 FQGNSA. The CDR3 nucleotides are TGTGCCAGCAGCCTTCCGACTCCGCTGGACGAGCAGTTCTTC. This gives the protein CASSLPTPLDEQFF.

V is TRBV5-1 and J is TRBJ2-7; 9 bases match TRBD1. CDR1 is SGHRS, CDR2 YFSETQ, per germline. Trimming removed 0 bases from V and 2 bases from J; junction bases left unmatched: 6. This CDR3 region has 16 residues. CDR3 residues: CASSLVLDRGTYEQYF. The CDR3 DNA sequence: TGCGCCAGCAGCTTGGTTTTAGACAGGGGGACCTACGAGCAGTACTTC.

The V call is TRBV5-1, the J call TRBJ2-4; the D is unclear. The CDR3 has 15 residues. The V end was cut by 0 bases, the J end by 5 bases, with 12 bases between. The germline CDR1 and CDR2 sequences are SGHRS and YFSETQ. CDR3 coding DNA: TGCGCCAGCAGCTTGGGTAGGCCCTTCGAAAACATTCAGTACTTC. This translates into CASSLGRPFENIQYF.

This clonotype showed up many times. The V gene is TRBV12-3 or TRBV12-4, the J gene TRBJ2-3; 8 bases agree with TRBD2. The CDR3 has 15 amino acids. The V segment lost 10 bases and the J segment 4 bases; nucleotides outside the gene matches: 13. The chain's CDR3 is CATSGAAGAADTQYF. CDR3 DNA: TGTGCCACCTCGGGTGCAGCGGGGGCGGCAGATACGCAGTATTTT.

There are many counts of this clonotype. The chain couples TRBV9 to TRBJ2-7, with D perhaps matching TRBD2 (5 bases). Trimming left V 0 bases short and J 4 bases short, with 14 bases between. The CDR3 is 15 residues long. The germline CDR1 and CDR2 sequences are SGDLS and YYNGEE. The DNA of the CDR3 is TGTGCCAGCAGCGTAGCCCCCGGGGTCCTGTACGAGCAGTACTTC. Protein sequence: CASSVAPGVLYEQYF.

This chain joins TRBV20-1 and TRBJ2-2; 8 bases are shared with TRBD2. This CDR3 is 14 amino acids long. Per germline, CDR1 DFQATT and CDR2 SNEGSKA (reference sequence). Trimming removed 1 base from V and 4 bases from J; junction bases left unmatched: 2. The DNA of the CDR3 is TGCAGTGCTAGAGCCGGGGGGGCCACCGGGGAGCTGTTTTTT. Its protein product is CSARAGGATGELFF.

There are a few counts of this clonotype. The chain links TRBV5-1 to TRBJ2-3; the match to TRBD1 covers 7 bases. Germline assignment: CDR1 SGHRS and CDR2 YFSETQ. V was clipped by 0 bases and J by 7 bases; unmatched bases: 5. This CDR3 spans 14 amino acids. CDR3 nucleotides: TGCGCCAGCAGCTTGGTAGAGGGGGCTTATACGCAGTATTTT. Protein: CASSLVEGAYTQYF.

This rearrangement joins TRBV20-1 to TRBJ2-7, with TRBD2 matching over 10 bases. Germline CDR1 and CDR2: DFQATT and SNEGSKA (reference sequence). This CDR3 is 16 amino acids long. The V segment lost 8 bases and the J segment 4 bases; nucleotides outside the gene matches: 17. CDR3 residues: CSTPHRVAGGIYEQYF. The CDR3 coding sequence is TGCAGTACTCCCCATAGGGTAGCGGGGGGCATATACGAGCAGTACTTC.

This clonotype was seen ten or more times. The chain employs TRBV7-2 and TRBJ2-1; 7 bases match TRBD2. The germline V gene has CDR1 SGHTA and CDR2 FQGNSA. CDR3 length: 14 residues. The V segment lost 5 bases and the J segment 8 bases; nucleotides outside the gene matches: 9. CDR3 DNA sequence: TGTGCCAGCAGCCCCCGCGGCGGGGGATATGAGCAGTTCTTC. It translates to CASSPRGGGYEQFF.

The rearrangement links TRBV5-4 to TRBJ2-7; no reliable D call. This CDR3 comprises 12 residues. CDR1 is SGHNT and CDR2 is YYREEE in the germline V gene (reference sequence). Trimming shortened V by 4 bases and J by 1 base, and 6 bases separated the two germline ends. The CDR3 spells CASSANSYEQYF. CDR3 DNA sequence: TGTGCCAGCAGCGCAAATTCCTACGAGCAGTACTTC.

The V gene is TRBV12-3 or TRBV12-4, the J gene TRBJ2-3; D is unclear. The CDR3 extends over 13 amino acids. V shed 3 bases and J shed 7 bases, with 11 bases lying between them. CDR3 residues: CASSLARVNTQYF. The CDR3 DNA sequence: TGTGCCAGCAGTTTGGCCCGGGTGAATACGCAGTATTTT.

There are many counts of this clonotype. The chain joins TRBV9 to TRBJ2-1; D is unresolved. The CDR3 spans 13 residues. The germline V and J ends were trimmed by 2 bases and 4 bases, with 7 bases remaining between them. CDR1 is SGDLS and CDR2 is YYNGEE in the germline V gene. Written as DNA, the CDR3 is TGTGCCAGCAGCGTCTATTTTTACAATGAGCAGTTCTTC. Its translation: CASSVYFYNEQFF.

This chain links TRBV5-5 with TRBJ2-7; 7 nucleotides match TRBD1. Germline V CDR1 and CDR2: SGHKS, YYEKEE (reference sequence). The CDR3 extends over 13 amino acids. V trimming: 6 bases; J trimming: 3 bases; junction bases outside the gene matches: 6. In nucleotides, the CDR3 is TGTGCCAGCACCTCCGGGACAGACTACGAGCAGTACTTC. This sequence encodes CASTSGTDYEQYF.

This chain uses TRBV6-1 with TRBJ1-2; TRBD1 is a possible D gene (6 bases). Germline assignment: CDR1 MNHNS and CDR2 SASEGT. This CDR3 is 15 amino acids long. Trimming stripped 0 bases from V and 4 bases from J, with 12 bases between. DNA for the CDR3: TGTGCCAGCAGTGAAGCGAAATGGGGGCTCTATGGCTACACCTTC. Amino acids: CASSEAKWGLYGYTF.

This clonotype was detected only a few times. V usage is TRBV9 and J usage is TRBJ1-5; no definite D call. The germline V gene encodes CDR1 SGDLS and CDR2 YYNGEE. The length of the CDR3 is 14 residues. V was shortened by 3 bases and J by 4 bases, with 11 bases between the two germline ends. The CDR3 protein is CASSGDHRNQPQHF. The CDR3 DNA is TGTGCCAGCAGCGGCGACCACCGGAATCAGCCCCAGCATTTT.

The genes are TRBV3-1 and TRBJ2-4, with D possibly TRBD2 on 5 matching bases. Germline loops: CDR1 LGHDT, CDR2 YNNKEL (reference sequence). This CDR3 contains 15 residues. Deletions cut 3 bases from V and 0 bases from J, with 9 bases between. The CDR3 is CASSQDGVAKNIQYF. As DNA, the CDR3 is TGTGCCAGCAGCCAGGACGGGGTAGCCAAAAACATTCAGTACTTC.

This clonotype was found many times. The J gene is TRBJ1-5, the V gene TRBV10-2; 8 bases map to TRBD1. CDR3 length: 14 residues. The germline CDR1 and CDR2 sequences are WSHSY and SAAADI. J lost 4 bases, V lost 6 bases, and 5 bases had no gene match. The CDR3 nucleotides are TGCGCCAGCAGGGAAACAGGGGGTAATCAGCCCCAGCATTTT. Translated: CASRETGGNQPQHF.

Ten or more counts support this clonotype. This chain connects TRBV6-5 to TRBJ1-1, with unresolved D. Germline CDR1 reads MNHEY; CDR2 reads SVGAGI. The germline V and J ends were trimmed by 4 bases and 1 base, with 4 bases remaining between them. This CDR3 is built from 12 residues. The CDR3: CASSWGNTEAFF. CDR3 bases: TGTGCCAGCAGTTGGGGGAACACTGAAGCTTTCTTT.

The chain has TRBV12-3 or TRBV12-4 and TRBJ2-2, with 8 bases that match TRBD2. The J segment lost 6 bases and the V segment lost 7 bases, leaving 4 bases of the junction unmatched. This CDR3 has 13 residues. The CDR3 DNA follows: TGTGCCAGCATCTCGGGAGGGTCCGGGGAGCTGTTTTTT. Its protein is CASISGGSGELFF.

The rearrangement uses TRBV7-9 and TRBJ1-6, with D unclear. The germline V and J ends were trimmed by 7 bases and 8 bases, with 12 bases remaining between them. This CDR3 has 13 amino acids. CDR1 SEHNR and CDR2 FQNEAQ come from the germline V gene (reference sequence). For the CDR3, the DNA is TGTGCCAGCACCGAGGATTTAGATTCACCCCTCCACTTT. This translates into CASTEDLDSPLHF. Filled out from reference TRBV7-9 and TRBJ1-6, the complete variable domain reads DTGVSQNPRHKITKRGQNVTFRCDPISEHNRLYWYRQTLGQGPEFLTYFQNEAQLEKSRLLSDRFSAERPKGSFSTLEIQRTEQGDSAMYLCASTEDLDSPLHFGNGTRLTVT.

The CDR3 bases are TGTGCCAGCAGCTTCACCGGGACAGGGGTCAATGAGCAGTTCTTC. Its translation: CASSFTGTGVNEQFF. The J gene is TRBJ2-1, the V gene TRBV7-9; 10 nucleotides agree with TRBD1. The V gene end was trimmed by 3 bases and the J gene end by 6 bases; junction bases not matched to a gene: 5. CDR3 length: 15 residues. Germline V gene data show CDR1 as SEHNR and CDR2 as FQNEAQ (reference sequence).

This clonotype was picked up a small number of times. The V and J genes are TRBV29-1 and TRBJ2-3; TRBD1 is a possible D gene (6 bases). The CDR3 extends over 14 amino acids. Germline CDR1 reads SQVTM; CDR2 reads ANQGSEA. Trimming shortened V by 2 bases and J by 8 bases, and 17 bases separated the two germline ends. CDR3 in amino acids: CSVEWTEGPGTQYF. The CDR3 nucleotides are TGCAGCGTTGAATGGACAGAGGGGCCAGGTACGCAGTATTTT.

The sample holds many counts of this clonotype. The chain uses TRBV27 and TRBJ2-2; possibly TRBD1 for D (5 bases). Germline CDR1 and CDR2: MNHEY and SMNVEV (reference sequence). This CDR3 is built from 12 residues. Trimming stripped 5 bases from V and 5 bases from J, with 6 bases between. For the CDR3, the DNA is TGTGCCAGCAGTCGACAGACCGGGGAGCTGTTTTTT. This gives the protein CASSRQTGELFF.

Ten or more counts support this clonotype. The rearrangement links TRBV6-5 to TRBJ1-1; D uncertain. Germline V gives CDR1 MNHEY, CDR2 SVGAGI. V lost 7 bases to trimming and J lost 3 bases, with 15 bases between them. The CDR3 sequence is 14 residues long. As DNA, the CDR3 is TGTGCCAGCATCGGGATGGATAAAGACACTGAAGCTTTCTTT. This gives the protein CASIGMDKDTEAFF.

The sample holds many counts of this clonotype. The chain couples TRBV5-6 to TRBJ2-4; 10 bases agree with TRBD2. This CDR3 comprises 16 residues. Per germline, CDR1 SGHDT and CDR2 YYEEEE. The V gene end was trimmed by 3 bases and the J gene end by 9 bases; junction bases not matched to a gene: 12. The CDR3 bases are TGTGCCAGCAGCTCCGGGACTAGCGAGCGGGGCCCCATTCAGTACTTC. It yields the protein CASSSGTSERGPIQYF.

This clonotype has more than one count but fewer than ten. The rearrangement uses TRBV6-5 and TRBJ2-7; weak D call: TRBD1 (5 bases). CDR3 length: 13 amino acids. V lost 2 bases, J lost 5 bases, and 10 bases lay in between. The germline V gene encodes CDR1 MNHEY and CDR2 SVGAGI. CDR3 DNA: TGTGCCAGCAGTTACCAAAGGGGAAACGAGCAGTACTTC. This translates into CASSYQRGNEQYF.

This clonotype showed up just a few times. The rearrangement uses TRBV20-1 and TRBJ2-1, with D unclear. Trimming stripped 4 bases from V and 4 bases from J, with 11 bases between. The length of the CDR3 is 13 residues. The germline CDR1 and CDR2 sequences are DFQATT and SNEGSKA (reference sequence). The CDR3 protein is CSAIPFSYNEQFF. DNA of the CDR3: TGCAGTGCTATCCCCTTCAGTTACAATGAGCAGTTCTTC.